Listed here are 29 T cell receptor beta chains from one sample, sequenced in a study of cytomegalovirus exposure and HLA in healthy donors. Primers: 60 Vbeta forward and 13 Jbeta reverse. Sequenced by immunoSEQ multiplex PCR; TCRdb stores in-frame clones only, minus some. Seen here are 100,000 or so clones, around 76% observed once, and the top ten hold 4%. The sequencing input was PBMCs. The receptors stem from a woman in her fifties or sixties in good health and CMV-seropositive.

The CDR3 loop is CASSSTGPTSPLHF. CDR3 coding DNA: TGTGCCAGCAGCTCGACAGGGCCGACTTCACCCCTCCACTTT. The J gene is TRBJ1-6, the V gene TRBV5-4; the match to TRBD1 covers 7 bases. The germline CDR1 and CDR2 sequences are SGHNT and YYREEE (reference sequence). V was pared by 3 bases and J by 9 bases, with 6 bases of the junction left unmatched. CDR3 length: 14 residues.

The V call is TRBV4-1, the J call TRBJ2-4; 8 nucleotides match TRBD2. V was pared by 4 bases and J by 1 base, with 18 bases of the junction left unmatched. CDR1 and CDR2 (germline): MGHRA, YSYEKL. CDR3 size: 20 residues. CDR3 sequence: CASSPLGGAGSIGAKNIQYF. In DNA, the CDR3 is TGCGCCAGCAGCCCCCTCGGGGGGGCCGGAAGCATCGGGGCCAAAAACATTCAGTACTTC.

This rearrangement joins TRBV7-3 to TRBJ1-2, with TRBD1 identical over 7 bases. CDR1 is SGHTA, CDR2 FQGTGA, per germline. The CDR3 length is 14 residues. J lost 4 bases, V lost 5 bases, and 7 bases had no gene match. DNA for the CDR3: TGTGCCAGCAGCGGACAGGACAGAGTCTATGGCTACACCTTC. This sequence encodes CASSGQDRVYGYTF.

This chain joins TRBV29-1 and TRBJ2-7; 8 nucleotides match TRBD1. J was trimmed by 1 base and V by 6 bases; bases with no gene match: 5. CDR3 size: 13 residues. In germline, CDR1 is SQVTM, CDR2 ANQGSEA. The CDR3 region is CSVLTGGSYEQYF. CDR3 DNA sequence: TGCAGCGTCCTAACAGGGGGATCCTACGAGCAGTACTTC.

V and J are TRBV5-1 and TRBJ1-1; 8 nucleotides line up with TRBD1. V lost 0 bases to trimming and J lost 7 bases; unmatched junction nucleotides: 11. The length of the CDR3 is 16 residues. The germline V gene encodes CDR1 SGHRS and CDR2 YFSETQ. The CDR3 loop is CASSLVAGGARGEAFF. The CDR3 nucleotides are TGCGCCAGCAGCTTGGTGGCAGGGGGCGCGAGGGGTGAAGCTTTCTTT.

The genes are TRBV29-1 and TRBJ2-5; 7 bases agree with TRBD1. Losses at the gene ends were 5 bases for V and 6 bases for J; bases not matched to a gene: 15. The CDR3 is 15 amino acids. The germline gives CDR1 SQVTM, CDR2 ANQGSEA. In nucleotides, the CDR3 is TGCAGCGTTTTGGGCCTACAGGGGATCGTAAAGACCCAGTACTTC. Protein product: CSVLGLQGIVKTQYF. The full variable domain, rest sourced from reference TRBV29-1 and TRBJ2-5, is SAVISQKPSRDICQRGTSLTIQCQVDSQVTMMFWYRQQPGQSLTLIATANQGSEATYESGFVIDKFPISRPNLTFSTLTVSNMSPEDSSIYLCSVLGLQGIVKTQYFGPGTRLLVL.

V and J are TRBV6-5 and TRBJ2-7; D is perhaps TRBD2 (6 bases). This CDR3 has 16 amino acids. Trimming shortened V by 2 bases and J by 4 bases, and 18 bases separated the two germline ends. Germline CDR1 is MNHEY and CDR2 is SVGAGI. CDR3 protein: CASSYVGSEGWYEQYF. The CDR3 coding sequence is TGTGCCAGCAGTTACGTAGGTTCGGAGGGGTGGTACGAGCAGTACTTC.

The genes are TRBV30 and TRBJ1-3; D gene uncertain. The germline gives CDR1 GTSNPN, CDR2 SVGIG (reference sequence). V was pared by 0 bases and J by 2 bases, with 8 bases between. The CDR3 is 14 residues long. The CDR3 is CAWSVGSTGNTIYF. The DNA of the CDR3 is TGTGCCTGGAGTGTTGGGAGTACTGGAAACACCATATATTTT. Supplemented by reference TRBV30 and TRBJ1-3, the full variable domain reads SQTIHQWPATLVQPVGSPLSLECTVEGTSNPNLYWYRQAAGRGLQLLFYSVGIGQISSEVPQNLSASRPQDRQFILSSKKLLLSDSGFYLCAWSVGSTGNTIYFGEGSWLTVV.

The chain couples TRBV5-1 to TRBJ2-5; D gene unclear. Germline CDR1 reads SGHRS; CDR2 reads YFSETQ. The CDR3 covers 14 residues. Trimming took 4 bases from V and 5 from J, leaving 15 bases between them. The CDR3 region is CASSPNGVSETQYF. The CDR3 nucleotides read TGCGCCAGCAGCCCAAACGGAGTGTCGGAGACCCAGTACTTC.

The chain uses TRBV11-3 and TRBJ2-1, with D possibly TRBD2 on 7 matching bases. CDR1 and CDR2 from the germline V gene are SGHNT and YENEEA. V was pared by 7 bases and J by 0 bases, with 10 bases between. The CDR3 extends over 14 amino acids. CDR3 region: CASKGGDSYNEQFF. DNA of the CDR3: TGTGCCAGCAAAGGGGGGGACTCCTACAATGAGCAGTTCTTC.

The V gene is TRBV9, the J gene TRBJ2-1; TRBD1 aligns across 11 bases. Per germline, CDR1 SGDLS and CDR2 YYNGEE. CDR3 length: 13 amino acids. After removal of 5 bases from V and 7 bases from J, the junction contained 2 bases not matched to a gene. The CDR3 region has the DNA TGTGCCAGCAGGGACAGGGGGCGAAATGAGCAGTTCTTC. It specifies CASRDRGRNEQFF.

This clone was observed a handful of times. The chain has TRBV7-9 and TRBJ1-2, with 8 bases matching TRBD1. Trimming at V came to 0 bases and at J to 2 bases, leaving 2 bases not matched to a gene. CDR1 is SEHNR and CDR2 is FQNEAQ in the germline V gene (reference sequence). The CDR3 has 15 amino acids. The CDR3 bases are TGTGCCAGCAGCTTAGCGGCAGGGGGCAACTATGGCTACACCTTC. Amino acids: CASSLAAGGNYGYTF.

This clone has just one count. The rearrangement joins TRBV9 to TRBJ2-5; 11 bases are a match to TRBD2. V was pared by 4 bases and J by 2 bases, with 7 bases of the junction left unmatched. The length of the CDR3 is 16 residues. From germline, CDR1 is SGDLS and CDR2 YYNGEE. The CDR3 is CASSPRRLAGQETQYF. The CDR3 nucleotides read TGTGCCAGCAGCCCCCGTAGACTAGCGGGGCAAGAGACCCAGTACTTC.

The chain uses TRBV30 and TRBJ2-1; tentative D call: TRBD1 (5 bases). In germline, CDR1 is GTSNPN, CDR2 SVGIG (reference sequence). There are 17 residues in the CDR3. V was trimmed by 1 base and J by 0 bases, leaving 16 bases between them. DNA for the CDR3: TGTGCCTGGAGTGGCATCACGGGCAGGGCCTCCTACAATGAGCAGTTCTTC. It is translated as CAWSGITGRASYNEQFF.

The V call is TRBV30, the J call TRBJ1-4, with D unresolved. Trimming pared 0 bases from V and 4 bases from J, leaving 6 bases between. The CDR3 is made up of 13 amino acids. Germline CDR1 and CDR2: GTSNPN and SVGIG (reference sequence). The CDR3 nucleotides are TGTGCCTGGAGTGTAAATAGTAATGAAAAACTGTTTTTT. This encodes CAWSVNSNEKLFF.

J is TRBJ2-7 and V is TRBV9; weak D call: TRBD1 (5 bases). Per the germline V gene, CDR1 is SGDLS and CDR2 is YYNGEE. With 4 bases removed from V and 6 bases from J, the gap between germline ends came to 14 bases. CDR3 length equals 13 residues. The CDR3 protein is CASSPRGRSEQYF. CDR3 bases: TGTGCCAGCAGCCCAAGGGGTAGATCCGAGCAGTACTTC.

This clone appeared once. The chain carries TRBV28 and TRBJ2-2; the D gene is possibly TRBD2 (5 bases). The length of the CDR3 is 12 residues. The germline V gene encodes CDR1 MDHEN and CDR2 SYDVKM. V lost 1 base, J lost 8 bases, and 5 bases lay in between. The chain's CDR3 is CASSLSGGELFF. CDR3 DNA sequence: TGTGCCAGCAGTTTATCGGGAGGGGAGCTGTTTTTT.

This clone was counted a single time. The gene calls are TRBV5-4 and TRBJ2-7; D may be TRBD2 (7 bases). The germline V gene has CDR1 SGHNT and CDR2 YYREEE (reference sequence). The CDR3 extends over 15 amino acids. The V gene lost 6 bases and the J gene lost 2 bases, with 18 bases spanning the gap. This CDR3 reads CASTHSGGRTYEQYF. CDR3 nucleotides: TGTGCCAGCACCCACTCCGGGGGGCGGACCTACGAGCAGTACTTC.

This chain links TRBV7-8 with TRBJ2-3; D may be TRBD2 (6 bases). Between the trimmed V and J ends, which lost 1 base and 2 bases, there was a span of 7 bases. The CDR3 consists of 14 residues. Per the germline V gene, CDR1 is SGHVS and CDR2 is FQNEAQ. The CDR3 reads CASSLGGDTDTQYF. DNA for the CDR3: TGTGCCAGCAGCTTAGGGGGGGACACAGATACGCAGTATTTT.

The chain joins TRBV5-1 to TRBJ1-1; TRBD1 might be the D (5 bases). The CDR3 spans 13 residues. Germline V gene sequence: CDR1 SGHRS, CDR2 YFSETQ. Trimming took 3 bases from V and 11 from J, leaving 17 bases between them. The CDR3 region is CASSSLGAPEAFF. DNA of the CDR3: TGCGCCAGCAGCTCCTTAGGGGCGCCGGAGGCTTTCTTT.

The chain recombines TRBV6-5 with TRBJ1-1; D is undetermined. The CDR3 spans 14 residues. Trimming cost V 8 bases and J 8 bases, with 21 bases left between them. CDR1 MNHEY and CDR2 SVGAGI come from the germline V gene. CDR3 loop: CASGIGQSLREAFF. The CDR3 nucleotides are TGTGCCAGCGGAATTGGGCAATCCCTCAGAGAAGCTTTCTTT.

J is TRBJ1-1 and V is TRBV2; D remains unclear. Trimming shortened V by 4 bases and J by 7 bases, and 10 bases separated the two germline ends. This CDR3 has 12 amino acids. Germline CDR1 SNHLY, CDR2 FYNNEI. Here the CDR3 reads CASSGDTLEAFF. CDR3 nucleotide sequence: TGTGCCAGCAGTGGAGATACGCTTGAAGCTTTCTTT.

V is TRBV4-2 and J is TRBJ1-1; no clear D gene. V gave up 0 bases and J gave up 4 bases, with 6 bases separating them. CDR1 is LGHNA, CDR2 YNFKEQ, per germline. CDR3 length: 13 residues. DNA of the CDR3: TGTGCCAGCAGCCAAGACAGGTCCACTGAAGCTTTCTTT. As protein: CASSQDRSTEAFF.

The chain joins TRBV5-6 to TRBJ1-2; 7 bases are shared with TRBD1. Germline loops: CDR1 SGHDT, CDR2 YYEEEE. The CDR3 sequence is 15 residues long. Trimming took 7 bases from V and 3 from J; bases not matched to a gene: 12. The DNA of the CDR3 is TGTGCCAGCCAGCGACAGGGAACGGAGTACTATGGCTACACCTTC. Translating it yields CASQRQGTEYYGYTF.

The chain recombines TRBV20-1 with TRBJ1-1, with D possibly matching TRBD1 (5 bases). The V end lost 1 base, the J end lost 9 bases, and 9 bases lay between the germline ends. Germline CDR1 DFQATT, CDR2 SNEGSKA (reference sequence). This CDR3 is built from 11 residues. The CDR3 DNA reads TGCAGTGCTAGAGTGGGGGGGAAAGCTTTCTTT. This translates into CSARVGGKAFF.

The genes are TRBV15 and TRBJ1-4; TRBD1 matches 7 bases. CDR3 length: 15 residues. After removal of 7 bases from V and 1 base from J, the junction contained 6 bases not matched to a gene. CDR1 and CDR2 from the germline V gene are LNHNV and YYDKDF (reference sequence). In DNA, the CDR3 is TGTGCCACCACCCCCCGGACAGGAACTAATGAAAAACTGTTTTTT. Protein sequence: CATTPRTGTNEKLFF.

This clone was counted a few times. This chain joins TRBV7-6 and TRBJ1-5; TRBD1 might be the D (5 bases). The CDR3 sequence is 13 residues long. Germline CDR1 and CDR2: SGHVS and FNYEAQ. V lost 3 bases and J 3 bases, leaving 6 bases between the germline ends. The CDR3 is CASSFRVNQPQHF. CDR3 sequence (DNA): TGTGCCAGCAGCTTCAGGGTCAATCAGCCCCAGCATTTT.

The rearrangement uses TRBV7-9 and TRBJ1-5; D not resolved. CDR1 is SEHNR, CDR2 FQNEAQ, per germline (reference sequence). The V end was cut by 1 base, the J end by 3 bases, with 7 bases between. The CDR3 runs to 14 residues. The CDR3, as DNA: TGTGCCAGCAGCTTAGACAGTATCAATCAGCCCCAGCATTTT. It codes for CASSLDSINQPQHF.

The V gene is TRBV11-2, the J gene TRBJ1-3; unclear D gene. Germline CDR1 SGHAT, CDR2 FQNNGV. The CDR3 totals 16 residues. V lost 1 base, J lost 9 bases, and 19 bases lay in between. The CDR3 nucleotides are TGTGCCAGCAGCTTAGTAGGTGCTCCTCGGGATGTCACCATATATTTT. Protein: CASSLVGAPRDVTIYF.